This passage covers 7 T cell receptor beta chains from one sample sequenced in a study of shared clonotypes between healthy human individuals. The data were produced by immunoSEQ multiplex PCR, yet TCRdb's version contains in-frame clones alone and is incomplete. The sample holds under 1,100,000 clones, about 84% seen once. Sequencing was done on a sample of memory CD4+ T cells from PBMCs. Subset defined: CD45RA-negative fraction. The source is a man aged 18 to 29 in good health. Some clones in this sample may be carry-over from other donors' samples.

This chain uses TRBV27 with TRBJ1-4, with 7 bases aligning to TRBD1. With V trimmed by 4 bases and J by 8 bases, 10 bases remained unmatched. Germline-derived CDR1 and CDR2 are MNHEY and SMNVEV (reference sequence). This CDR3 region has 15 residues. CDR3 region: CASSWTQGNWEKLFF. In DNA form, the CDR3 reads TGTGCCAGCAGTTGGACACAGGGGAATTGGGAAAAACTGTTTTTT.

This sequence joins TRBV6-5 and TRBJ2-5, with 7 bases aligning to TRBD1. Losses at the gene ends were 4 bases for V and 5 bases for J; bases not matched to a gene: 10. This CDR3 spans 15 amino acids. Germline V gene sequence: CDR1 MNHEY, CDR2 SVGAGI. CDR3 protein: CASSSPTGNAETQYF. As DNA, the CDR3 is TGTGCCAGCAGTTCCCCGACAGGGAACGCCGAGACCCAGTACTTC.

V is TRBV2 and J is TRBJ2-7, with 14 bases identical to TRBD2. J was trimmed by 1 base and V by 4 bases; bases with no gene match: 3. The CDR3 is 16 residues long. Per germline, CDR1 SNHLY and CDR2 FYNNEI. The CDR3: CASSGLAGGGSYEQYF. The CDR3, as DNA: TGTGCCAGCAGTGGACTAGCGGGAGGGGGTTCCTACGAGCAGTACTTC.

V gene TRBV4-1 combines with J gene TRBJ2-1, with D uncertain. The CDR3 sequence is 15 residues long. V was cut by 3 bases and J by 1 base, with 10 bases left in between. Germline lookup yields CDR1 MGHRA and CDR2 YSYEKL. The CDR3 DNA reads as TGCGCCAGCAGCCACCCGGGCGGATCCTACAATGAGCAGTTCTTC. This codes for CASSHPGGSYNEQFF.

This chain connects TRBV27 to TRBJ1-6, with D hard to call. Germline V gene sequence: CDR1 MNHEY, CDR2 SMNVEV (reference sequence). This CDR3 is built from 14 residues. Trimming removed 6 bases at V and 9 bases at J, with 15 bases between. CDR3: CASSSWDGFSPLHF. CDR3 sequence (DNA): TGTGCCAGCAGCTCCTGGGATGGTTTTTCACCCCTCCACTTT.

The J gene is TRBJ2-7, the V gene TRBV5-4, with TRBD1 matching over 7 bases. CDR3 length equals 15 residues. Germline assignment: CDR1 SGHNT and CDR2 YYREEE (reference sequence). V was clipped by 0 bases and J by 3 bases; unmatched bases: 6. CDR3 in DNA: TGTGCCAGCAGCTTGGGCCAGGGACAGAGCTACGAGCAGTACTTC. Translating it yields CASSLGQGQSYEQYF.

The V and J genes are TRBV10-3 and TRBJ2-7; 10 bases fit TRBD1. Germline CDR1 ENHRY, CDR2 SYGVKD. Trimming took 7 bases from V and 1 from J; bases not matched to a gene: 4. The CDR3 is 14 amino acids. This CDR3 reads CAIKRDRGSYEQYF. CDR3 in DNA: TGTGCCATCAAACGGGACAGGGGTTCCTACGAGCAGTACTTC.